The text below deals with one T cell receptor (beta chain). The antigen is not known. This sample is drawn from a study of PD-L1 blockade in urothelial cancer. The study's findings and limits: Durable-benefit patients showed greater tumor-associated blood clone expansion at 3 weeks.

The length of the CDR3 is 16 residues. The data were produced by immunoSEQ multiplex PCR, yet TCRdb's version contains in-frame clones alone and is incomplete. The sample lists 70,000 to 100,000 clones; around 83% were seen once. Time point denoted: pretreatment peripheral blood. Sampling of each patient yielded between 1 and 8 specimens, collected pretreatment and on-treatment. The V and J genes are TRBV21-1 and TRBJ2-1; the table's D call, TRBD1, has no DNA check behind it. TRBV21-1 is recorded as a pseudogene. The TCR comes from a man aged 55 to 70 with urothelial cancer. The sample here was PBMCs, taken around atezolizumab (anti-PD-L1) treatment. CDR3 sequence (DNA): TGTGCCAGCAGCAAATTCCCCCTAACAGGGAGAAATGAGCAGTTCTTC. Translation: CASSKFPLTGRNEQFF.